What follows are 27 T cell receptor beta chains derived from one specimen sequenced in a study of T cell repertoires in cytomegalovirus infection. TCRdb fed the reads into MiXCR, producing one record per CDR3 protein. The sample has a few hundred thousand distinct CDR3 sequences, about 15% seen once; the top ten hold around 47%. The specimen sequenced was CD8+ T cells from PBMCs. Receptor source: a human donor in good health (CMV status not recorded). Some clones in this sample may be carry-over from other donors' samples.

This clonotype was counted only a few times. The chain recombines TRBV20-1 with TRBJ1-3, with TRBD1 matching 12 bases. The CDR3 has 15 residues. CDR1 and CDR2 (germline): DFQATT, SNEGSKA (reference sequence). V was pared by 3 bases and J by 5 bases, with 5 bases of the junction left unmatched. CDR3 coding DNA: TGCAGTGCTAGGGCGGGACAGGGGGCAAGAAACACCATATATTTT. It specifies CSARAGQGARNTIYF.

The chain recombines TRBV7-6 with TRBJ2-2; tentative D call: TRBD2 (6 bases). CDR1 and CDR2 (germline): SGHVS, FNYEAQ. Trimming shortened V by 8 bases and J by 4 bases, and 11 bases separated the two germline ends. The CDR3 length is 13 residues. The CDR3 nucleotides are TGTGCCAGCCCCCGGGACTCCACCGGGGAGCTGTTTTTT. This gives the protein CASPRDSTGELFF.

Only a few counts were recorded for this clonotype. The CDR3 region has the DNA TGTGCCAGCAGCTTTACGGGACAGGAGACCTACGAGCAGTACTTC. Its translation: CASSFTGQETYEQYF. V is TRBV7-9 and J is TRBJ2-7; 8 bases match TRBD1. This CDR3 region has 15 residues. The germline V gene has CDR1 SEHNR and CDR2 FQNEAQ (reference sequence). The junction had 6 bases not matched to a gene; V was cut back by 3 bases and J by 2 bases.

This clonotype was picked up many times. This sequence joins TRBV7-9 and TRBJ1-6; no clear D. The CDR3 consists of 12 residues. CDR1 and CDR2 from the germline V gene are SEHNR and FQNEAQ (reference sequence). V was shortened by 1 base and J by 7 bases, with 2 bases between the two germline ends. CDR3 coding DNA: TGTGCCAGCAGCTTAGGGAATTCACCCCTCCACTTT. Protein product: CASSLGNSPLHF.

CDR3 loop: CASSQDNDNGHTEAFF. The DNA of the CDR3 is TGCGCCAGCAGCCAAGACAACGACAACGGACACACTGAAGCTTTCTTT. The V call is TRBV4-1, the J call TRBJ1-1, with no clear D. Trimming took 0 bases from V and 3 from J, leaving 14 bases between them. CDR3 length: 16 residues. Germline V gives CDR1 MGHRA, CDR2 YSYEKL.

This clonotype was seen a handful of times. The CDR3 sequence is CASSIGIGTENTGELFF. In DNA, the CDR3 is TGCGCCAGCAGCATAGGAATTGGGACTGAAAACACCGGGGAGCTGTTTTTT. This chain joins TRBV5-1 and TRBJ2-2; D is perhaps TRBD2 (6 bases). V dropped 4 bases and J dropped 2 bases, with 18 bases sitting between them. The germline V gene encodes CDR1 SGHRS and CDR2 YFSETQ. The CDR3 is 17 amino acids.

This clonotype was counted at least ten times. The CDR3 loop reads CASSLRFLGDLSTGELFF. The CDR3 DNA is TGTGCCAGCAGTTTAAGGTTCTTGGGGGATCTTAGCACCGGGGAGCTGTTTTTT. This chain links TRBV28 with TRBJ2-2; D may be TRBD1 or TRBD2 (5 bases each). Trimming left V 2 bases short and J 4 bases short, with 20 bases between. The CDR3 length is 18 residues. Germline assignment: CDR1 MDHEN and CDR2 SYDVKM.

This clonotype was seen ten or more times. The chain employs TRBV12-3 or TRBV12-4 and TRBJ2-1, with 10 bases that match TRBD1. The V segment lost 5 bases and the J segment 6 bases; nucleotides outside the gene matches: 7. The CDR3 sequence is 15 residues long. The CDR3 sequence is CASSPTGGLGNEQFF. The CDR3 DNA sequence: TGTGCCAGCAGTCCGACAGGGGGCTTAGGCAATGAGCAGTTCTTC.

The count of this clonotype is one. The chain is built from TRBV9 and TRBJ2-2; no clear D gene. V was clipped by 0 bases and J by 5 bases, with 11 bases between them. This CDR3 has 15 amino acids. Germline V gene data show CDR1 as SGDLS and CDR2 as YYNGEE. The CDR3 is CASSVAGAGTGELFF. CDR3 bases: TGTGCCAGCAGCGTAGCCGGCGCTGGGACCGGGGAGCTGTTTTTT. The full variable domain, with the rest looked up from reference TRBV9 and TRBJ2-2, is DSGVTQTPKHLITATGQRVTLRCSPRSGDLSVYWYQQSLDQGLQFLIQYYNGEERAKGNILERFSAQQFPDLHSELNLSSLELGDSALYFCASSVAGAGTGELFFGEGSRLTVL.

This clonotype was recorded many times. V is TRBV7-2 and J is TRBJ1-5; 7 bases are shared with TRBD1. V lost 6 bases and J lost 0; bases outside the gene matches: 8. This CDR3 has 16 residues. Germline-derived CDR1 and CDR2 are SGHTA and FQGNSA. CDR3 loop: CASSLTGDYSNQPQHF. For the CDR3, the DNA is TGTGCCAGCAGTTTAACAGGGGATTATAGCAATCAGCCCCAGCATTTT.

The chain employs TRBV29-1 and TRBJ2-1, with D perhaps being TRBD1 or TRBD2 (6 bases each). Trimming pared 1 base from V and 6 bases from J, leaving 16 bases between. CDR3 length: 15 residues. Germline V gives CDR1 SQVTM, CDR2 ANQGSEA. CDR3 sequence: CSVEGGTFRGNEQFF. DNA for the CDR3: TGCAGCGTTGAAGGCGGGACATTCCGGGGCAATGAGCAGTTCTTC.

This clonotype was counted at least ten times. The chain is built from TRBV5-4 and TRBJ1-1; D uncertain. This CDR3 is built from 14 residues. Germline CDR1 reads SGHNT; CDR2 reads YYREEE (reference sequence). The V and J ends lost 3 bases and 0 bases respectively, with 9 bases between them. This CDR3 is CASSYEFMNTEAFF. The CDR3 coding sequence is TGTGCCAGCAGCTACGAGTTCATGAACACTGAAGCTTTCTTT.

This clonotype showed up many times. The chain couples TRBV11-1 to TRBJ2-1; TRBD2 aligns across 7 bases. The CDR3 runs 16 residues. Germline CDR1 SGHAT, CDR2 FQDESV (reference sequence). Trimming cost V 5 bases and J 5 bases; bases outside gene matches: 12. The CDR3 region has the DNA TGTGCCAGCAGCCAACATAGGACTAGGCCTAACAATGAGCAGTTCTTC. Translating it yields CASSQHRTRPNNEQFF.

This clonotype was observed once. The chain carries TRBV29-1 and TRBJ1-1; the D is unclear. Trimming left V 5 bases short and J 4 bases short, with 11 bases between. Germline V lookup: CDR1 SQVTM, CDR2 ANQGSEA. The CDR3 is 12 residues long. CDR3 sequence reads: CSVLATGTEAFF. The CDR3 bases are TGCAGCGTTTTGGCGACGGGCACTGAAGCTTTCTTT.

The CDR3 nucleotides are TGTGCCAGCAGCTTACCCGGGGGCCACTACGAGCAGTACTTC. Its protein product is CASSLPGGHYEQYF. This sequence joins TRBV7-6 and TRBJ2-7, with D possibly called TRBD1 or TRBD2 (6 bases each). CDR3 length: 14 residues. The ends were cut back, 2 bases at V and 3 bases at J, with 11 bases in the middle. Germline V lookup: CDR1 SGHVS, CDR2 FNYEAQ.

This clonotype was found many times. This chain uses TRBV24-1 with TRBJ1-5; D ambiguous. The CDR3 is 14 residues long. Trimming stripped 4 bases from V and 2 bases from J, with 8 bases between. CDR1 KGHDR and CDR2 SFDVKD come from the germline V gene. CDR3 sequence (DNA): TGTGCCACCAGTGAGGGTGGCCGCAATCAGCCCCAGCATTTT. It yields the protein CATSEGGRNQPQHF.

This clonotype showed up many times. The V gene is TRBV28, the J gene TRBJ2-6; TRBD1 matches at 7 bases. In germline, CDR1 is MDHEN, CDR2 SYDVKM. CDR3 length equals 17 residues. V was clipped by 7 bases and J by 0 bases; unmatched bases: 9. The CDR3 spells CASTYRGSNSGANVLTF. CDR3 nucleotides: TGTGCCAGCACCTACAGGGGCTCCAACTCTGGGGCCAACGTCCTGACTTTC.

The genes are TRBV29-1 and TRBJ1-1, with D maybe TRBD1 (6 bases). Per germline, CDR1 SQVTM and CDR2 ANQGSEA. Trimming cost V 7 bases and J 0 bases, with 24 bases left between them. The CDR3 is 17 residues long. In DNA, the CDR3 is TGCAGCGCCCTGGGGGGAGGGGGTCAAATCATGAACACTGAAGCTTTCTTT. Its translation is CSALGGGGQIMNTEAFF.

This clonotype was detected only a few times. V and J are TRBV28 and TRBJ2-7; no clear D. The V gene lost 7 bases and the J gene lost 1 base, with 23 bases spanning the gap. This CDR3 is 17 amino acids long. CDR1 is MDHEN and CDR2 is SYDVKM in the germline V gene. This chain's CDR3 is CASTPQAGSDLSYEQYF. The DNA of the CDR3 is TGTGCCAGCACCCCTCAAGCAGGTTCCGATCTTTCCTACGAGCAGTACTTC.

This rearrangement joins TRBV10-3 to TRBJ1-1; 9 nucleotides align to TRBD1. J lost 6 bases, V lost 6 bases, and 5 bases had no gene match. This CDR3 spans 13 amino acids. Germline loops: CDR1 ENHRY, CDR2 SYGVKD. The CDR3 nucleotides read TGTGCCATCAGCCCGGGGGACAGGGCTGAAGCTTTCTTT. Encoded protein: CAISPGDRAEAFF.

A word on this clonotype: At one boundary the junction diverges from the germline segment, which might be a read error. The V gene is TRBV4-1, the J gene TRBJ2-7; D is perhaps TRBD2 (6 bases). The CDR3 runs to 14 residues. The germline V gene has CDR1 MGHRA and CDR2 YSYEKL. The CDR3, as DNA: TGTGCCAGCAGCCTCCAGCGGGTCGGCTACGAGCAGTACTTC. The encoded protein is CASSLQRVGYEQYF.

The chain carries TRBV29-1 and TRBJ2-1; 9 bases map to TRBD2. The CDR3 is made up of 16 amino acids. Looked up from germline, CDR1 is SQVTM and CDR2 is ANQGSEA. The trim removed 7 bases at V and 2 bases at J, leaving 12 bases unmatched. The CDR3 DNA reads as TGCAGCGCCTGGAACAGCGGGGGGATCACCTACAATGAGCAGTTCTTC. It specifies CSAWNSGGITYNEQFF.

The chain uses TRBV20-1 and TRBJ1-1; no definite D call. V was clipped by 3 bases and J by 2 bases, with 13 bases between them. This CDR3 is built from 14 residues. Per germline, CDR1 DFQATT and CDR2 SNEGSKA (reference sequence). The chain's CDR3 is CSARSLDLNTEAFF. The CDR3 nucleotides are TGCAGTGCTAGGTCCTTGGACCTAAACACTGAAGCTTTCTTT.

This clonotype was detected many times. The chain recombines TRBV11-2 with TRBJ1-1, with unresolved D. Germline assignment: CDR1 SGHAT and CDR2 FQNNGV. V shed 0 bases and J shed 10 bases, with 9 bases lying between them. This CDR3 spans 12 amino acids. In DNA form, the CDR3 reads TGTGCCAGCAGCTTAGATCGCAGGTTAGCTTTCTTT. Translating it yields CASSLDRRLAFF.

J is TRBJ2-5 and V is TRBV6-9; no clear D gene. Trimming stripped 3 bases from V and 2 bases from J, with 7 bases between. Germline CDR1 reads MNHGY; CDR2 reads SVAAGI. The CDR3 runs 13 residues. CDR3 DNA: TGTGCCAGCAGTTACGGAATGCAAGAGACCCAGTACTTC. It translates to CASSYGMQETQYF.

Here the CDR3 DNA reads TGTGCCAGCAGTTTAAACAGGGGCGAAGGTCAGCCCCAGCATTTT. Translation gives CASSLNRGEGQPQHF. The V call is TRBV28, the J call TRBJ1-5, with TRBD1 matching 7 bases. CDR1 and CDR2 (germline): MDHEN, SYDVKM. There are 15 residues in the CDR3. The trim removed 2 bases at V and 6 bases at J, leaving 7 bases unmatched.

The chain links TRBV19 to TRBJ2-6; unclear D gene. Germline lookup yields CDR1 LNHDA and CDR2 SQIVND (reference sequence). The V end was cut by 5 bases, the J end by 0 bases, with 11 bases between. The CDR3 has 16 amino acids. The CDR3 protein is CASSLQGDSGANVLTF. The CDR3, as DNA: TGTGCCAGTAGTCTTCAAGGCGACTCTGGGGCCAACGTCCTGACTTTC. Based on the CDR3 plus reference TRBV19 and TRBJ2-6, the full variable domain is DGGITQSPKYLFRKEGQNVTLSCEQNLNHDAMYWYRQDPGQGLRLIYYSQIVNDFQKGDIAEGYSVSREKKESFPLTVTSAQKNPTAFYLCASSLQGDSGANVLTFGAGSRLTVL.